The 24 T cell receptor beta chains listed next were all sequenced from one sample in a study of blood T cell repertoires in COVID-19. The method was immunoSEQ multiplex PCR; TCRdb's version includes in-frame clones alone and lacks a portion of them. Among 200,000 to 250,000 clones listed, just over 85% were seen once. The sequencing sample was made of peripheral blood. These receptors all stem from a man younger than 30 with active or convalescent COVID-19.

This chain links TRBV18 with TRBJ1-3, with D possibly matching TRBD1 (6 bases). Trimming removed 2 bases from V and 2 bases from J, with 10 bases in between. This CDR3 is 15 amino acids long. In germline, CDR1 is KGHSH, CDR2 LQKENI. CDR3 nucleotides: TGTGCCAGCTCACCAACGGGGGGGCCTGGAAACACCATATATTTT. Translating gives CASSPTGGPGNTIYF.

This clone has more than one count but fewer than ten. V and J are TRBV29-1 and TRBJ1-2, with D uncertain. The V end lost 4 bases, the J end lost 4 bases, and 16 bases lay between the germline ends. The CDR3 is made up of 14 amino acids. Germline loops: CDR1 SQVTM, CDR2 ANQGSEA. The CDR3 DNA sequence: TGCAGCGTTGTGGTCCGGGATGTGGGCTATGGCTACACCTTC. The encoded protein is CSVVVRDVGYGYTF.

The rearrangement uses TRBV7-2 and TRBJ2-7; 10 nucleotides agree with TRBD1. The CDR3 contains 16 residues. The ends lost 2 bases at V and 2 bases at J; junction bases unmatched: 6. CDR1 is SGHTA and CDR2 is FQGNSA in the germline V gene. The CDR3 region has the DNA TGTGCCAGCAGCTTAATGGGGACAGGGGTACCCTACGAGCAGTACTTC. Translated, it gives CASSLMGTGVPYEQYF.

CDR3 amino acids: CASSIGQEKLFF. The CDR3 DNA sequence: TGTGCCAGTAGTATTGGGCAAGAAAAACTGTTTTTT. The chain joins TRBV19 to TRBJ1-4; no clear D gene. The germline gives CDR1 LNHDA, CDR2 SQIVND (reference sequence). CDR3 size: 12 residues. V lost 3 bases and J lost 8, with 7 bases in between.

The J gene is TRBJ2-1, the V gene TRBV6-5; the match to TRBD1 covers 9 bases. The CDR3 runs 15 residues. Germline CDR1 and CDR2: MNHEY and SVGAGI. The junction had 4 bases not matched to a gene; V was cut back by 0 bases and J by 7 bases. CDR3 protein: CASSYSTGGGNEQFF. CDR3 DNA: TGTGCCAGCAGTTACTCGACAGGGGGTGGGAATGAGCAGTTCTTC.

A single count supports this clone. This rearrangement joins TRBV11-3 to TRBJ2-2; a possible D gene is TRBD2 (5 bases). The ends were cut back, 3 bases at V and 1 base at J, with 12 bases in the middle. CDR1 is SGHNT and CDR2 is YENEEA in the germline V gene. The CDR3 spans 16 residues. In DNA, the CDR3 is TGTGCCAGCAGCTTGGTCTCGGCGGGGAACACCGGGGAGCTGTTTTTT. This gives the protein CASSLVSAGNTGELFF.

The chain employs TRBV30 and TRBJ2-5, with 13 bases fitting TRBD2. The V gene end was trimmed by 3 bases and the J gene end by 2 bases; junction bases not matched to a gene: 6. This CDR3 is built from 16 residues. Germline CDR1 reads GTSNPN; CDR2 reads SVGIG (reference sequence). The CDR3 DNA sequence: TGTGCCTGGAGCGGACTAGCGGGAGCCTCTCAAGAGACCCAGTACTTC. Protein: CAWSGLAGASQETQYF.

The chain recombines TRBV5-4 with TRBJ2-5; 15 bases are shared with TRBD2. The length of the CDR3 is 17 residues. Germline V gene data show CDR1 as SGHNT and CDR2 as YYREEE (reference sequence). The trim removed 4 bases at V and 3 bases at J, leaving 7 bases unmatched. The CDR3 bases are TGTGCCAGCAGCCGTGGACTAGCGGGAGGGCCAGAAGAGACCCAGTACTTC. This sequence encodes CASSRGLAGGPEETQYF.

The rearrangement uses TRBV7-9 and TRBJ1-2, with D unresolved. The germline V and J ends were trimmed by 2 bases and 8 bases, with 15 bases remaining between them. CDR3 length: 14 residues. The germline CDR1 and CDR2 sequences are SEHNR and FQNEAQ (reference sequence). The CDR3 DNA follows: TGTGCCAGCAGCTTACTACAGTCAACTGGGGGCTACACCTTC. Its protein product is CASSLLQSTGGYTF. Drawing the rest from reference TRBV7-9 and TRBJ1-2, the complete variable domain is DTGVSQNPRHKITKRGQNVTFRCDPISEHNRLYWYRQTLGQGPEFLTYFQNEAQLEKSRLLSDRFSAERPKGSFSTLEIQRTEQGDSAMYLCASSLLQSTGGYTFGSGTRLTVV.

V gene TRBV25-1 combines with J gene TRBJ1-2; TRBD1 might be the D (6 bases). CDR1 MGHDK and CDR2 SYGVNS come from the germline V gene. The V gene lost 8 bases and the J gene lost 4 bases, with 11 bases spanning the gap. The CDR3 is 12 amino acids. The DNA for the CDR3 is TGTGCCAGCCAAGGACAGATCTATGGCTACACCTTC. It yields the protein CASQGQIYGYTF.

This clone was seen a single time. The rearrangement joins TRBV27 to TRBJ1-2; 9 positions match TRBD1. CDR3 length equals 17 residues. Per germline, CDR1 MNHEY and CDR2 SMNVEV (reference sequence). Trimming cost V 5 bases and J 6 bases; bases outside gene matches: 16. CDR3 coding DNA: TGTGCCAGCAGTCTTGCGCCACCGGGACAGGGAAGCCATGGCTACACCTTC. Translating gives CASSLAPPGQGSHGYTF.

The CDR3 protein is CASSVLQGHPGTGELFF. The CDR3 nucleotides read TGTGCCAGCAGTGTTCTTCAGGGACACCCGGGGACCGGGGAGCTGTTTTTT. The chain links TRBV2 to TRBJ2-2; possibly TRBD1 for D (6 bases). The CDR3 totals 17 residues. V dropped 4 bases and J dropped 5 bases, with 20 bases sitting between them. Germline values: CDR1 SNHLY, CDR2 FYNNEI.

The rearrangement links TRBV9 to TRBJ2-3; D unresolved. V dropped 0 bases and J dropped 1 base, with 12 bases sitting between them. Germline V gene lookup returns CDR1 SGDLS and CDR2 YYNGEE. The CDR3 has 16 amino acids. The CDR3: CASSVVASLGTDTQYF. For the CDR3, the DNA is TGTGCCAGCAGCGTAGTAGCTAGTCTGGGCACAGATACGCAGTATTTT.

The chain joins TRBV5-1 to TRBJ1-1, with 8 nucleotides matching TRBD1. This CDR3 has 13 amino acids. CDR1 and CDR2 from the germline V gene are SGHRS and YFSETQ. The junction had 0 bases not matched to a gene; V was cut back by 1 base and J by 4 bases. The CDR3 nucleotides read TGCGCCAGCAGCTTGCAGGGGGCCACTGAAGCTTTCTTT. Amino acids: CASSLQGATEAFF.

The chain links TRBV28 to TRBJ1-1; TRBD1 might be the D (5 bases). Germline V gives CDR1 MDHEN, CDR2 SYDVKM. The V gene lost 2 bases and the J gene lost 10 bases, with 17 bases spanning the gap. This CDR3 has 14 residues. CDR3 residues: CASSLQGGHIRAFF. The CDR3 DNA follows: TGTGCCAGCAGTTTACAGGGCGGTCATATTCGAGCTTTCTTT.

The count of this clone is one. This chain links TRBV10-2 with TRBJ1-6, with 7 bases identical to TRBD1. V was pared by 6 bases and J by 8 bases, with 4 bases of the junction left unmatched. Germline CDR1 WSHSY, CDR2 SAAADI. CDR3 length: 13 amino acids. Here the CDR3 reads CASSFTGDSPLHF. DNA of the CDR3: TGCGCCAGCAGCTTCACAGGGGATTCACCCCTCCACTTT.

This chain uses TRBV10-3 with TRBJ2-1, with D uncertain. Germline CDR1 reads ENHRY; CDR2 reads SYGVKD. The CDR3 runs 12 residues. V lost 4 bases and J lost 7, with 8 bases in between. CDR3 coding DNA: TGTGCCATCAGTGGTAGTAAAAATGAGCAGTTCTTC. This encodes CAISGSKNEQFF.

This chain connects TRBV27 to TRBJ2-2; TRBD1 agrees at 8 bases. The CDR3 loop spans 16 amino acids. Germline values: CDR1 MNHEY, CDR2 SMNVEV (reference sequence). J lost 2 bases, V lost 6 bases, and 8 bases had no gene match. CDR3 loop: CASRPRTGPNTGELFF. The CDR3 DNA sequence: TGTGCCAGCAGACCGAGGACAGGGCCTAACACCGGGGAGCTGTTTTTT.

The J gene is TRBJ2-1, the V gene TRBV20-1; a weak D match, TRBD1 (5 bases). Germline V gene lookup returns CDR1 DFQATT and CDR2 SNEGSKA (reference sequence). The CDR3 spans 12 residues. Trimming left V 3 bases short and J 6 bases short, with 9 bases between. CDR3 residues: CSASYRPNEQFF. CDR3 DNA sequence: TGCAGTGCTAGTTACAGGCCCAATGAGCAGTTCTTC.

This rearrangement joins TRBV9 to TRBJ2-7; tentatively, D is TRBD2 (6 bases). The CDR3 spans 13 residues. The germline gives CDR1 SGDLS, CDR2 YYNGEE. V was shortened by 0 bases and J by 9 bases, with 13 bases between the two germline ends. The CDR3 nucleotides read TGTGCCAGCAGCGTAGAAGGAGGGATCCGGCAGTACTTC. This codes for CASSVEGGIRQYF.

The genes are TRBV4-1 and TRBJ2-2; 8 nucleotides match TRBD2. Unmatched junction bases numbered 6, after V lost 2 bases and J lost 1 base. The CDR3 runs to 17 residues. From germline, CDR1 is MGHRA and CDR2 YSYEKL. CDR3 bases: TGCGCCAGCAGCCAACGTTCAGCGGGAGTGAACACCGGGGAGCTGTTTTTT. This gives the protein CASSQRSAGVNTGELFF.

V gene TRBV28 combines with J gene TRBJ2-7; TRBD2 aligns across 12 bases. The CDR3 is 15 amino acids. The germline V gene has CDR1 MDHEN and CDR2 SYDVKM. Germline trimming cut 5 bases from V and 6 bases from J; bases unmatched to any gene: 8. The CDR3 nucleotides read TGTGCCAGCAGTGAAACTAGCGGGAGGTCACCCGAGCAGTACTTC. It specifies CASSETSGRSPEQYF.

A word on this clone: At one of its ends the junction is not consistent with the germline gene, which may arise from a read error. This chain uses TRBV2 with TRBJ2-2; 8 nucleotides line up with TRBD1. This CDR3 has 13 residues. Germline V CDR1 and CDR2: SNHLY, FYNNEI. The CDR3 bases are TGTGCCGGCAGGGGGCGTAACACCGGGGAGCTGTTTTTT. Translating gives CAGRGRNTGELFF.

This clone was seen a single time. V is TRBV28 and J is TRBJ1-1; no reliable D call. The germline V and J ends were trimmed by 6 bases and 5 bases, with 10 bases remaining between them. From germline, CDR1 is MDHEN and CDR2 SYDVKM. The CDR3 loop spans 12 amino acids. The CDR3 bases are TGTGCCAGCAGCCGACAAAAAACTGAAGCTTTCTTT. This codes for CASSRQKTEAFF.